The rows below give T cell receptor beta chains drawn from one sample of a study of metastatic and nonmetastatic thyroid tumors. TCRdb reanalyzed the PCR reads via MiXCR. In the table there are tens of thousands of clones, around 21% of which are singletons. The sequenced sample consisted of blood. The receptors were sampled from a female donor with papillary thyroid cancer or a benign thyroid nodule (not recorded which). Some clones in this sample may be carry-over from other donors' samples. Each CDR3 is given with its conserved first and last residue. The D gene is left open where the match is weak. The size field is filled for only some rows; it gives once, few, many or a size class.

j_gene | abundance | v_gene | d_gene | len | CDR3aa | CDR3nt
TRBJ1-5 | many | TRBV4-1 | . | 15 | CASSQPFLSSQPQHF | TGCGCCAGCAGCCAACCCTTTTTGTCCAGTCAGCCCCAGCATTTT
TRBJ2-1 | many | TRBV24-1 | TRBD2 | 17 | CATSDVSGRRSYNEQFF | TGTGCCACCAGTGATGTTAGCGGGAGGCGCTCCTACAATGAGCAGTTCTTC
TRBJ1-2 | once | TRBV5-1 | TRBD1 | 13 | CASSRGTGACYTF | TGCGCCAGCAGCCGCGGGACAGGGGCCTGCTACACCTTC
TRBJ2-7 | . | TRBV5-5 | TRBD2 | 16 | CASSLTGTSGSYEQYF | TGTGCCAGCAGCTTGACCGGGACTAGCGGGAGCTACGAGCAGTACTTC
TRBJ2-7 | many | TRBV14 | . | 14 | CASSQDVVSDEQYF | TGTGCCAGCAGCCAAGATGTCGTTTCGGACGAGCAGTACTTC
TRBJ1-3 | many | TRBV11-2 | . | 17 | CASTPGTGKGEGNTIYF | TGTGCCAGCACCCCAGGGACCGGGAAGGGCGAAGGAAACACCATATATTTT
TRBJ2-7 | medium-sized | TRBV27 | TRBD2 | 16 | CASSSRYLSGRVEQYF | TGTGCCAGCAGCTCTCGGTATCTTAGCGGGAGAGTGGAGCAGTACTTC
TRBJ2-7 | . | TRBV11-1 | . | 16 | CASSPPRDTDVYEQYF | TGTGCCAGTAGCCCCCCCCGGGACACCGATGTCTACGAGCAGTACTTC
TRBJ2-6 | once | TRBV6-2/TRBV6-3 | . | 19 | CASSYTSSSYISGANVLTF | TGTGCCAGCAGTTACACGAGTAGTAGTTACATCTCTGGGGCCAACGTCCTGACTTTC
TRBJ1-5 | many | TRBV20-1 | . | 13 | CSAKKRWSQPQHF | TGCAGTGCTAAAAAGCGGTGGTCTCAGCCCCAGCATTTT
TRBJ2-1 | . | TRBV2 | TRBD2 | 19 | CASSESLAGGRGSYNEQFF | TGTGCCAGCAGTGAAAGTTTAGCGGGAGGAAGGGGCTCCTACAATGAGCAGTTCTTC
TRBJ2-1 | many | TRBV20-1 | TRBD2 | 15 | CSAPGEGHSFGEQFF | TGCAGTGCCCCTGGGGAGGGTCATTCGTTCGGTGAGCAGTTCTTC
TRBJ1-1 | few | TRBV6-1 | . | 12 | CASRGQNTEAFF | TGTGCCAGCAGGGGGCAGAACACTGAAGCTTTCTTT
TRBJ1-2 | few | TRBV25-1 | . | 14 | CASSELEGGFGYTF | TGTGCCAGCAGTGAATTGGAGGGAGGGTTCGGCTACACCTTC
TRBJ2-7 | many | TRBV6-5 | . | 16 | CASSYSKAGMHYEQYF | TGTGCCAGCAGTTACTCGAAAGCAGGGATGCACTACGAGCAGTACTTC
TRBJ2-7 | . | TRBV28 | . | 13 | CASTTLYPIVQYF | TGTGCCAGCACCACATTATACCCGATAGTGCAGTACTTC
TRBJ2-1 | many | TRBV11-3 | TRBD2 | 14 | CASSSGLAHNEQFF | TGTGCCAGCAGCTCGGGACTAGCTCACAATGAGCAGTTCTTC
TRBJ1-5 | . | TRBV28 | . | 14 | CASSGVPSNQPQHF | TGTGCCAGCAGTGGAGTCCCGAGCAATCAGCCCCAGCATTTT
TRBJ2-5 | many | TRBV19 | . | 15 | CASTPKGGREETQYF | TGTGCCAGTACCCCTAAGGGCGGACGGGAAGAGACCCAGTACTTC
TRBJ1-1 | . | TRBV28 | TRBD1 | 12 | CASSLIQGEAFF | TGTGCCAGCAGTTTAATACAGGGGGAAGCTTTCTTT
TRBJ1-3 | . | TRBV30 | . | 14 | CAWGRGNSGNTIYF | TGTGCCTGGGGCAGGGGTAACTCTGGAAACACCATATATTTT
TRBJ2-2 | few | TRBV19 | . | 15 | CASSNQGGGAGELFF | TGTGCCAGTAGTAACCAAGGAGGGGGGGCCGGGGAGCTGTTTTTT
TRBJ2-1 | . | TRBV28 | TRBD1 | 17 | CASSALYRDRFMDEQFF | TGTGCCAGCAGTGCCCTATACCGGGACAGGTTCATGGATGAACAGTTCTTC
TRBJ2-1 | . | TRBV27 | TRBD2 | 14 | CASRLAGGPNEQFF | TGTGCCAGCAGGTTAGCGGGGGGGCCCAATGAGCAGTTCTTC
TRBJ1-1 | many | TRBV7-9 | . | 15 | CASSPTRVPNTEAFF | TGTGCCAGCAGCCCCACCCGAGTTCCGAACACTGAAGCTTTCTTT
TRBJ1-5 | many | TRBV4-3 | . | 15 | CASSQGTGTDQPQHF | TGCGCCAGCAGCCAAGGTACAGGGACGGACCAGCCCCAGCATTTT
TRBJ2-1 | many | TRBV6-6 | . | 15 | CASSYGLFSYNEQFF | TGTGCCAGCAGTTACGGACTATTCTCCTACAATGAGCAGTTCTTC
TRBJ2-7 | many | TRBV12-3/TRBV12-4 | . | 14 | CASSLGATGWEQYF | TGTGCCAGCAGTTTAGGAGCGACCGGGTGGGAGCAGTACTTC
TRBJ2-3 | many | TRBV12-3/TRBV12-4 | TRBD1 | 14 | CASMGTERGDTQYF | TGTGCCAGCATGGGGACAGAAAGAGGAGATACGCAGTATTTT
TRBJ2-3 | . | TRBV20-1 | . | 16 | CSARGGPGANTYTQYF | TGCAGTGCTAGAGGAGGGCCGGGAGCAAACACATATACGCAGTATTTT
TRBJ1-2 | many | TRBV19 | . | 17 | CASSIPTGPDTNYGYTF | TGTGCCAGTAGTATACCGACGGGGCCCGACACTAACTATGGCTACACCTTC
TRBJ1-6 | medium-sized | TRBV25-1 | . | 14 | CASSENMENSPLHF | TGTGCCAGCAGTGAAAATATGGAAAATTCACCCCTCCACTTT
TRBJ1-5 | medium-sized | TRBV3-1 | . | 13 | CASSAGESQPQHF | TGTGCCAGCAGCGCAGGGGAATCTCAGCCCCAGCATTTT
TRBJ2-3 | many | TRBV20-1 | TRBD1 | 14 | CSASVGTGRDTQYF | TGCAGTGCATCGGTCGGGACAGGGCGAGATACGCAGTATTTT
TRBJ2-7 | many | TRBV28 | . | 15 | CASSSEGTLSYEQYF | TGTGCCAGCAGTTCCGAAGGGACTCTCTCCTACGAGCAGTACTTC
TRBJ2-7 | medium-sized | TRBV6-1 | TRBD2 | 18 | CASSEGPGLSGSPYEQYF | TGTGCCAGCAGTGAAGGACCTGGGCTCAGCGGGAGTCCCTACGAGCAGTACTTC
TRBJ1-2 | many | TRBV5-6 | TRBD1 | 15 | CASSPGFRQGYGYTF | TGTGCCAGCAGCCCCGGATTTCGACAGGGCTATGGCTACACCTTC
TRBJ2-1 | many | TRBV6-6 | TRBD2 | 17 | CASSYSKLAGTYNEQFF | TGTGCCAGCAGTTACTCCAAGCTAGCGGGGACCTACAATGAGCAGTTCTTC
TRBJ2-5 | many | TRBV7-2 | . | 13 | CASSSRGGETQYF | TGTGCCAGCAGCTCCCGAGGCGGAGAGACCCAGTACTTC
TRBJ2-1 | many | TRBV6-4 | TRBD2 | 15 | CASRRGTSGENEQFF | TGTGCCAGCAGGAGAGGGACTAGCGGGGAGAATGAGCAGTTCTTC